This T cell receptor (beta chain) was profiled in a study of CD8 T cells in Susac syndrome. Negative magnetic isolation gave CD8+ and CD4+ cells; FACS enriched CD8+ TEMRA. An amount of RNA that ranged from roughly 0.5 to 1 ug was reverse transcribed with random hexamers. Multiplex PCR with immunoSEQ amplified the TCR beta CDR3 across 54 Vbeta and 13 Jbeta. One entry per CDR3 protein results from TCRdb running MiXCR on the immunoSEQ multiplex PCR reads. The sample shows about 180,000 distinct CDR3 sequences, about 95% of them seen only once. This receptor was identified in a human donor with Susac syndrome. Sequenced material: CD4+ T cells from PBMCs.

The CDR3 spells CASSLKQGSNTGELFF. The CDR3 DNA follows: TGCGCCAGCAGCTTGAAACAGGGGTCGAACACCGGGGAGCTGTTTTTT. The rearrangement links TRBV5-1 to TRBJ2-2; 7 nucleotides match TRBD1. V was clipped by 1 base and J by 0 bases; unmatched bases: 3. The CDR3 spans 16 residues. The germline CDR1 and CDR2 sequences are SGHRS and YFSETQ.